The clone carrying this T cell receptor (beta chain) was seen ten or more times. No antigen is known for it. Fresh peripheral blood, around 10 ml, was the PBMC source. As the template, RNA transcripts were used to amplify TCR beta CDR3 regions. HTBI-primed first-round RT-PCR preceded second-round multiplex PCR. TCRdb analysed the multiplex PCR reads with MiXCR anew, one entry per CDR3 protein. The table includes hundreds of thousands of distinct CDR3 sequences, roughly 20% detected once. The data are from a study of Graves' ophthalmopathy and Graves' hyperthyroidism. Points from the study as a whole: Blood also held most thyroid clonotypes expanded above 0.001 frequency.

The sequencing input was peripheral blood. This TCR came from a woman aged 18-35 years with stable Graves' hyperthyroidism. Some clones in this sample may be carry-over from other donors' samples.

CDR3 in DNA: TGTGCCAGCAGCTCAGTACAGGGGCAGGGAGAAGGCACTGAAGCTTTCTTT. It translates to CASSSVQGQGEGTEAFF. The genes are TRBV7-8 and TRBJ1-1, with TRBD1 matching over 7 bases. The CDR3 sequence is 17 residues long. Trimming cost V 4 bases and J 4 bases; bases outside gene matches: 15. Germline CDR1 is SGHVS and CDR2 is FQNEAQ.